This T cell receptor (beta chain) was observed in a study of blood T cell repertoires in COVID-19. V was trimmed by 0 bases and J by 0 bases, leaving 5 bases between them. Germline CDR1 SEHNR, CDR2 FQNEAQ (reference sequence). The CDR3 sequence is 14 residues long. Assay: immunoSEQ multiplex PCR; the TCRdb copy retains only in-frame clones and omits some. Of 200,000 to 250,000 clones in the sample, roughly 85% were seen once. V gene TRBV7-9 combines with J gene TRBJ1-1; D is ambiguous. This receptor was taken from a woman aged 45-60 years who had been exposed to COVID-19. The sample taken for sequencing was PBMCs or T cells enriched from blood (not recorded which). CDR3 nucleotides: TGTGCCAGCAGCTTAGCGGAGGTGAACACTGAAGCTTTCTTT. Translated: CASSLAEVNTEAFF.